This TCR beta chain emerged from a study of OX40 agonist ivuxolimab in advanced cancers. Study-wide background: Eligibility rules accepted prior anti-PD-1, anti-PD-L1 or anti-CTLA-4 therapy, and 35% to 40% had some. Study-wide points: Patients who responded partially at 0.1-3.0 mg/kg showed clonal expansion ranking among the lowest.

In regard to this clone: Its antigen remains unknown.

Data came from immunoSEQ multiplex PCR; TCRdb stores just in-frame clones and leaves some out. The sample includes roughly 880 clones, 60% to 85% of them seen just once. A history of autoimmune disease or systemic immunosuppression excluded patients. The germline V and J ends were trimmed by 2 bases and 5 bases, with 18 bases remaining between them. This CDR3 is built from 16 residues. The V gene's germline CDR1 is MNHEY and CDR2 SVGAGI. This TCR was sampled from an adult with an advanced solid tumor such as melanoma, head and neck, liver or kidney cancer. The chain joins TRBV6-5 to TRBJ1-2; D is possibly TRBD1 (5 bases). Specimen: CD4+ or CD8+ T cells sorted from blood, collected in a trial of the OX40 agonist ivuxolimab. Written as DNA, the CDR3 is TGTGCCAGCAGTTACGCCAGGGTTGGCTATGCGTATGGCTACACCTTC. Translation: CASSYARVGYAYGYTF.